The 13 T cell receptor beta chains reported below all come from one sample, sequenced in a study of blood T cell repertoires in COVID-19. Sequencing used immunoSEQ multiplex PCR; TCRdb keeps in-frame clones, though not all of them. This sample has 300,000 to 400,000 clones; approximately 89% occur once, and the top ten carry roughly 2.1%. The sequencing sample was made of peripheral blood. The receptor set was obtained from a woman between 55 and 75 years old with COVID-19, enrolled during active disease.

J is TRBJ2-5 and V is TRBV4-1; D is possibly TRBD1 (5 bases). V was pared by 4 bases and J by 1 base, with 16 bases between. The CDR3 runs to 16 residues. Germline V gene sequence: CDR1 MGHRA, CDR2 YSYEKL. The CDR3 nucleotides are TGCGCCAGCAGCCGATCTTCTAGGGGCGCCCAAGAGACCCAGTACTTC. Translation gives CASSRSSRGAQETQYF.

This clone has a single count. The chain recombines TRBV5-1 with TRBJ2-5; 9 bases map to TRBD2. Germline V CDR1 and CDR2: SGHRS, YFSETQ. This CDR3 contains 16 residues. Trimming cost V 0 bases and J 1 base; bases outside gene matches: 4. CDR3 protein: CASSLVGSGGQETQYF. The CDR3 coding sequence is TGCGCCAGCAGCTTGGTTGGTAGCGGGGGCCAAGAGACCCAGTACTTC. Combining the CDR3 with reference TRBV5-1 and TRBJ2-5 gives the whole variable domain KAGVTQTPRYLIKTRGQQVTLSCSPISGHRSVSWYQQTPGQGLQFLFEYFSETQRNKGNFPGRFSGRQFSNSRSEMNVSTLELGDSALYLCASSLVGSGGQETQYFGPGTRLLVL.

The V gene is TRBV5-5, the J gene TRBJ1-2; D remains ambiguous. The germline gives CDR1 SGHKS, CDR2 YYEKEE (reference sequence). V gave up 3 bases and J gave up 4 bases, with 16 bases separating them. The CDR3 spans 15 residues. CDR3 protein: CASSSPLRQAYGYTF. The CDR3 DNA follows: TGTGCCAGCAGCTCCCCGCTCAGGCAGGCCTATGGCTACACCTTC.

The rearrangement joins TRBV5-1 to TRBJ2-1, with 10 bases lining up with TRBD1. This CDR3 contains 14 residues. V lost 3 bases to trimming and J lost 7 bases; unmatched junction nucleotides: 4. Germline V gene data show CDR1 as SGHRS and CDR2 as YFSETQ. The CDR3 loop is CASSWGTGANEQFF. In DNA form, the CDR3 reads TGCGCCAGCAGCTGGGGGACAGGGGCGAATGAGCAGTTCTTC.

The genes are TRBV5-1 and TRBJ1-2; D remains unclear. Trimming pared 4 bases from V and 0 bases from J, leaving 22 bases between. The CDR3 runs 18 residues. The germline V gene encodes CDR1 SGHRS and CDR2 YFSETQ. CDR3 sequence reads: CASSPRPTSPYANYGYTF. For the CDR3, the DNA is TGCGCCAGCAGCCCGCGCCCGACAAGTCCCTATGCTAACTATGGCTACACCTTC. The full variable domain, rest sourced from reference TRBV5-1 and TRBJ1-2, is KAGVTQTPRYLIKTRGQQVTLSCSPISGHRSVSWYQQTPGQGLQFLFEYFSETQRNKGNFPGRFSGRQFSNSRSEMNVSTLELGDSALYLCASSPRPTSPYANYGYTFGSGTRLTVV.

V gene TRBV18 combines with J gene TRBJ2-1, with 8 bases fitting TRBD1. CDR1 and CDR2 from the germline V gene are KGHSH and LQKENI. The V and J ends lost 4 bases and 5 bases, in that order; junction bases with no gene match: 7. This CDR3 contains 15 residues. This CDR3 reads CASSLFQGANNEQFF. The CDR3 nucleotides are TGTGCCAGCTCACTTTTTCAGGGGGCGAACAATGAGCAGTTCTTC.

This sequence joins TRBV2 and TRBJ2-7, with TRBD1 matching 10 bases. CDR1 is SNHLY and CDR2 is FYNNEI in the germline V gene. V lost 5 bases, J lost 2 bases, and 6 bases stayed unmatched. The CDR3 sequence is 15 residues long. CDR3 protein: CASSKGTGDTYEQYF. CDR3 in DNA: TGTGCCAGCAGTAAAGGGACAGGGGACACCTACGAGCAGTACTTC.

This clone has more than one count but fewer than ten. The genes are TRBV7-2 and TRBJ1-2; D uncertain. V lost 6 bases, J lost 4 bases, and 12 bases lay in between. The V gene's germline CDR1 is SGHTA and CDR2 FQGNSA. CDR3 size: 13 residues. CDR3 in amino acids: CASSLTTSYGYTF. The CDR3 DNA reads as TGTGCCAGCAGTTTAACAACCTCCTATGGCTACACCTTC.

The genes are TRBV18 and TRBJ1-4; D ambiguous. The CDR3 is 17 residues long. Trimming cost V 6 bases and J 0 bases, with 17 bases left between them. The germline CDR1 and CDR2 sequences are KGHSH and LQKENI. The CDR3 spells CASSPTLPGATNEKLFF. The CDR3 bases are TGTGCCAGCTCCCCCACCCTTCCGGGAGCAACTAATGAAAAACTGTTTTTT.

This clone was seen a single time. The chain has TRBV5-1 and TRBJ1-3; D not certain. CDR1 and CDR2 (germline): SGHRS, YFSETQ. Trimming pared 3 bases from V and 2 bases from J, leaving 12 bases between. This CDR3 is 15 amino acids long. The CDR3 reads CASSSPDTAGNTIYF. The CDR3 DNA follows: TGCGCCAGCAGCTCCCCCGACACCGCTGGAAACACCATATATTTT.

The chain couples TRBV5-1 to TRBJ2-1; 10 bases are shared with TRBD2. The V segment lost 5 bases and the J segment 0 bases; nucleotides outside the gene matches: 5. The germline gives CDR1 SGHRS, CDR2 YFSETQ. This CDR3 has 16 amino acids. The CDR3 DNA sequence: TGCGCCAGCAGTCCGGCTAGCGGGGGCTCCTACAATGAGCAGTTCTTC. This sequence encodes CASSPASGGSYNEQFF.

The DNA of the CDR3 is TGTGCCAGCAGCTGGACAGGTAGCAATCAGCCCCAGCATTTT. Encoded protein: CASSWTGSNQPQHF. The chain combines TRBV7-8 with TRBJ1-5, with 7 positions matching TRBD1. J was trimmed by 0 bases and V by 4 bases; bases with no gene match: 0. Per the germline V gene, CDR1 is SGHVS and CDR2 is FQNEAQ. The CDR3 is made up of 14 amino acids.

This chain joins TRBV9 and TRBJ2-1; 7 bases are a match to TRBD2. Germline V gene sequence: CDR1 SGDLS, CDR2 YYNGEE. The CDR3 loop spans 15 amino acids. V lost 1 base and J lost 2; bases outside the gene matches: 3. As DNA, the CDR3 is TGTGCCAGCAGCGTACGGGGGGAACCCTACAATGAGCAGTTCTTC. Encoded protein: CASSVRGEPYNEQFF.